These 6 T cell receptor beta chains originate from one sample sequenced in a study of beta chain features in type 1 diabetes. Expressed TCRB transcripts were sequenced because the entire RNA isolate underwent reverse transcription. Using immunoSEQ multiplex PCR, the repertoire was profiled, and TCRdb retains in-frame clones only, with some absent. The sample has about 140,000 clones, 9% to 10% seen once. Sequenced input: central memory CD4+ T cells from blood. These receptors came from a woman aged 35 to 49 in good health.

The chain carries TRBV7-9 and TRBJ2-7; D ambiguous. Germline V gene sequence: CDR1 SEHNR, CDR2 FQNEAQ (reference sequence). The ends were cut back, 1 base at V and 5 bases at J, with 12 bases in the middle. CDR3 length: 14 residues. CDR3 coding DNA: TGTGCCAGCAGCTTAGGCAGTCAGTCCCACGAGCAGTACTTC. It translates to CASSLGSQSHEQYF.

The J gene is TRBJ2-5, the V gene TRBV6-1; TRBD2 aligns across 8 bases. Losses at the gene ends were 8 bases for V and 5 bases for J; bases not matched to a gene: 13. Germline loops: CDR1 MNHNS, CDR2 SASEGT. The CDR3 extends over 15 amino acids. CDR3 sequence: CASLRAGGFRETQYF. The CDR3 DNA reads TGTGCCAGCCTCCGGGCGGGGGGCTTTCGGGAGACCCAGTACTTC.

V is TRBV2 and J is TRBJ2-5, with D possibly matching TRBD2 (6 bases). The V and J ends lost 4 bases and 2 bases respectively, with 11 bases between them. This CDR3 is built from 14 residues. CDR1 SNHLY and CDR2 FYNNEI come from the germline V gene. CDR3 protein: CASSVERVQETQYF. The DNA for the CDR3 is TGTGCCAGCAGTGTGGAGCGGGTACAAGAGACCCAGTACTTC.

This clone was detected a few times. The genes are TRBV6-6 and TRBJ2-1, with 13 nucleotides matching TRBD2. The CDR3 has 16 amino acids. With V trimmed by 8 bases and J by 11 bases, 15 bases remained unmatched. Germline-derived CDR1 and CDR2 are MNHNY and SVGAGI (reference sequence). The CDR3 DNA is TGTGCCAGCCTACCCCAAGGGGGACTAGCGGGGAGGAAGCAGTTCTTC. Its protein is CASLPQGGLAGRKQFF.

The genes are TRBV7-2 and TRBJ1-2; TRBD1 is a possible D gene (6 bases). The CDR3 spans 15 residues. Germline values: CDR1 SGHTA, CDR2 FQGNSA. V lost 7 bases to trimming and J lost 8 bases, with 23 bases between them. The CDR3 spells CASTQRPRGGEGYTF. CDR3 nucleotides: TGTGCCAGCACCCAGAGGCCACGGGGGGGCGAGGGCTACACCTTC.

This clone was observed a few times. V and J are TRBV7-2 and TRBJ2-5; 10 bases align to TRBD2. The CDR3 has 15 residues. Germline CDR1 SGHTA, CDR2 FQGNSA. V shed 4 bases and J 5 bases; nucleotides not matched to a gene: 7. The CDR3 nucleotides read TGTGCCAGCAGCTCCAGGACTAGCGGCCCTGAGACCCAGTACTTC. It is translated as CASSSRTSGPETQYF.